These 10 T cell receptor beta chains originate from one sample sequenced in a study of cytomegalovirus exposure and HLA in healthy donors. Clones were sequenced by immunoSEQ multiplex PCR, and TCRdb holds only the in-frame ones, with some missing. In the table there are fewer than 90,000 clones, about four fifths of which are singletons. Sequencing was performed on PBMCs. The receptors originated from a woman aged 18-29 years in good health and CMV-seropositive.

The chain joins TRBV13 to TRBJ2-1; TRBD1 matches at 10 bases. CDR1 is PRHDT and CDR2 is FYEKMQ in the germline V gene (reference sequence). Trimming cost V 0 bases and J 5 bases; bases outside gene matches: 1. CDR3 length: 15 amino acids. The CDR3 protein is CASSLGDRGNNEQFF. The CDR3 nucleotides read TGTGCCAGCAGCTTAGGGGACAGGGGGAACAATGAGCAGTTCTTC.

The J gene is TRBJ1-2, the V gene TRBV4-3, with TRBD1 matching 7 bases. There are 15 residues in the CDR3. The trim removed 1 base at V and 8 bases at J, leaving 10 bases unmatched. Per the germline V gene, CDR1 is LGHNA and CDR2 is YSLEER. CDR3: CASSQGFDRVGGYTF. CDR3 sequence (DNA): TGCGCCAGCAGCCAAGGTTTTGACAGGGTTGGCGGCTACACCTTC.

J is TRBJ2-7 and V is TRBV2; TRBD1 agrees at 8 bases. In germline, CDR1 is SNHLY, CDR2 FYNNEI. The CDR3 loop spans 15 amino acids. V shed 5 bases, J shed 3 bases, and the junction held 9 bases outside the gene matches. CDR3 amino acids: CASSPDRGYLYEQYF. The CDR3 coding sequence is TGTGCCAGCAGTCCTGACAGGGGCTATCTCTACGAGCAGTACTTC.

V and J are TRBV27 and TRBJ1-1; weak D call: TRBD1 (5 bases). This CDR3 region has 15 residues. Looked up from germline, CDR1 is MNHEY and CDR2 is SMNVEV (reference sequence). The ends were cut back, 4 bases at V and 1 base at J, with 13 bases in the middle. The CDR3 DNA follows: TGTGCCAGCAGTTCCCGTGGGGCTGAGAACACTGAAGCTTTCTTT. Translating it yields CASSSRGAENTEAFF.

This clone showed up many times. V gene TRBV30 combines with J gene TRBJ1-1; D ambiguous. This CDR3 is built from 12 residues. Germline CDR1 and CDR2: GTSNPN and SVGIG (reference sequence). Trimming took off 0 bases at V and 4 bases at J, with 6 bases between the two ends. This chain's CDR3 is CAWSVEATEAFF. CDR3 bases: TGTGCCTGGAGTGTAGAGGCCACTGAAGCTTTCTTT. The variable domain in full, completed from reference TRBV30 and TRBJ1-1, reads SQTIHQWPATLVQPVGSPLSLECTVEGTSNPNLYWYRQAAGRGLQLLFYSVGIGQISSEVPQNLSASRPQDRQFILSSKKLLLSDSGFYLCAWSVEATEAFFGQGTRLTVV.

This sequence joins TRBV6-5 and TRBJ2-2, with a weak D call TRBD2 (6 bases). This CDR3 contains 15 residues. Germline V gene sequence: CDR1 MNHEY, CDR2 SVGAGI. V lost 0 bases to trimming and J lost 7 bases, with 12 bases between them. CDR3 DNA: TGTGCCAGCAGTTACTCTAGAGGGGAGGTCGGGGAGCTGTTTTTT. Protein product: CASSYSRGEVGELFF.

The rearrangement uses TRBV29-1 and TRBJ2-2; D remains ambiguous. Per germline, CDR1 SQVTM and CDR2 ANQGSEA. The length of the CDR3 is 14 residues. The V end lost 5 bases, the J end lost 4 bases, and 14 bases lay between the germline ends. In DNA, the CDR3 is TGCAGCGTTTCAAGCCTACGTGGCACCGGGGAGCTGTTTTTT. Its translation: CSVSSLRGTGELFF.

The CDR3 sequence is CASSLSRGGRDNSPLHF. The CDR3 DNA sequence: TGTGCCAGCAGCCTATCGCGCGGGGGTAGAGATAATTCACCCCTCCACTTT. This chain uses TRBV5-8 with TRBJ1-6; D might be TRBD1 (5 bases). Trimming took off 4 bases at V and 5 bases at J, with 19 bases between the two ends. CDR1 SGHTS and CDR2 YDEGEE come from the germline V gene. The CDR3 totals 17 residues.

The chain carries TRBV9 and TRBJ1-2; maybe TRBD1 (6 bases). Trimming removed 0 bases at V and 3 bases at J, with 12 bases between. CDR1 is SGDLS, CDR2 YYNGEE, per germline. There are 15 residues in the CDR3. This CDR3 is CASSVDGRTDYGYTF. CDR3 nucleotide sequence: TGTGCCAGCAGCGTAGATGGGCGGACAGACTATGGCTACACCTTC.

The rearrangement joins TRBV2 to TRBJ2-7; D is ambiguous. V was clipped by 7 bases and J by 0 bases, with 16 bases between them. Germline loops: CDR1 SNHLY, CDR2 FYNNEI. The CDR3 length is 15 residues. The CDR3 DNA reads TGTGCCAGCAAGCAATCGCCGGCGGTCTCCTACGAGCAGTACTTC. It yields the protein CASKQSPAVSYEQYF.